These 7 T cell receptor beta chains originate from one sample sequenced in a study of CD8 T cells in ankylosing spondylitis. One entry per CDR3 protein, called by TCRdb with MiXCR from the 5' RACE reads. The sample contains 250,000 to 350,000 distinct CDR3 sequences, around 20% of which appear only once. Material: blood, either unsorted or a sorted T cell fraction (not recorded which). These receptors originate from a male donor with ankylosing spondylitis or in good health (not recorded which).

V usage is TRBV3-1 and J usage is TRBJ2-2; D is perhaps TRBD1 or TRBD2 (5 bases each). This CDR3 spans 15 amino acids. CDR1 and CDR2 from the germline V gene are LGHDT and YNNKEL (reference sequence). Trimming left V 9 bases short and J 0 bases short, with 14 bases between. The CDR3 sequence is CASKLGGPNTGELFF. The CDR3 DNA follows: TGTGCCAGTAAGCTTGGGGGTCCGAACACCGGGGAGCTGTTTTTT.

The gene calls are TRBV5-1 and TRBJ2-7; D not certain. Germline V gene data show CDR1 as SGHRS and CDR2 as YFSETQ. The CDR3 extends over 17 amino acids. Between the trimmed V and J ends, which lost 2 bases and 0 bases, there was a span of 18 bases. The CDR3 DNA reads TGCGCCAGCAGCTTCCTAACACACGCTATGCTCTCCTACGAGCAGTACGTC. It translates to CASSFLTHAMLSYEQYV.

J is TRBJ1-2 and V is TRBV6-1; D is uncertain. CDR1 is MNHNS and CDR2 is SASEGT in the germline V gene. The CDR3 is made up of 14 amino acids. V lost 3 bases and J lost 1, with 9 bases in between. The CDR3 reads CASSDTVLNYGYTF. CDR3 nucleotides: TGTGCCAGCAGTGACACGGTCCTTAACTATGGCTACACCTTC.

In DNA, the CDR3 is TGTGCCACCAGCAGGAAGTCCTACAATGAGCAGTTCTTC. Translation: CATSRKSYNEQFF. The V and J genes are TRBV15 and TRBJ2-1; no reliable D call. The CDR3 runs to 13 residues. V lost 3 bases to trimming and J lost 1 base, with 4 bases between them. The germline V gene encodes CDR1 LNHNV and CDR2 YYDKDF (reference sequence). Full variable domain (missing parts from reference TRBV15 and TRBJ2-1): DAMVIQNPRYQVTQFGKPVTLSCSQTLNHNVMYWYQQKSSQAPKLLFHYYDKDFNNEADTPDNFQSRRPNTSFCFLDIRSPGLGDTAMYLCATSRKSYNEQFFGPGTRLTVL.

The genes are TRBV7-9 and TRBJ1-1, with TRBD1 identical over 9 bases. CDR1 is SEHNR, CDR2 FQNEAQ, per germline (reference sequence). Trimming at V came to 1 base and at J to 10 bases, leaving 10 bases not matched to a gene. This CDR3 spans 15 amino acids. The CDR3 here is CASSLDLTGGRVAFF. CDR3 DNA: TGTGCCAGCAGCTTAGACCTGACAGGGGGGCGCGTAGCTTTCTTT.

J is TRBJ2-7 and V is TRBV10-3; maybe TRBD2 (8 bases). The germline V and J ends were trimmed by 4 bases and 6 bases, with 13 bases remaining between them. Germline CDR1 and CDR2: ENHRY and SYGVKD. The CDR3 loop spans 13 amino acids. The CDR3, as DNA: TGTGCCATCAGTGCGGGAGGGGGCCGCGAGCAGTACGTC. Translation: CAISAGGGREQYV.

The genes are TRBV20-1 and TRBJ2-2; D remains ambiguous. Per the germline V gene, CDR1 is DFQATT and CDR2 is SNEGSKA (reference sequence). With 6 bases removed from V and 7 bases from J, the gap between germline ends came to 18 bases. The CDR3 loop spans 14 amino acids. In nucleotides, the CDR3 is TGCAGTGCCGCTCCACGGAACCCACACGGGGAGCTGTTTTTT. Protein product: CSAAPRNPHGELFF.